The 2 T cell receptor beta chains below come from one sample, sequenced in a study of T cell changes during pregnancy in multiple sclerosis. Sequenced by immunoSEQ multiplex PCR; TCRdb stores in-frame clones only, minus some. The table records approximately 49,000 clones, 88% of them present only once. This sample comprised CD4+ T cells from peripheral blood mononuclear cells, obtained in the second trimester of pregnancy. The receptors come from a female donor with multiple sclerosis, enrolled in a pregnancy study.

This chain connects TRBV10-3 to TRBJ2-5, with TRBD2 identical over 12 bases. This CDR3 is 16 amino acids long. Germline assignment: CDR1 ENHRY and CDR2 SYGVKD. The V and J ends lost 6 bases and 4 bases, in that order; junction bases with no gene match: 9. CDR3 loop: CAISGSSGRAAETQYF. The CDR3 DNA reads TGTGCCATCAGCGGCTCTAGCGGGAGGGCGGCAGAGACCCAGTACTTC.

The gene calls are TRBV4-3 and TRBJ2-5; TRBD1 is a possible D gene (6 bases). V lost 2 bases to trimming and J lost 9 bases, with 13 bases between them. This CDR3 is built from 13 residues. Germline V gene data show CDR1 as LGHNA and CDR2 as YSLEER. This chain's CDR3 is CASSQTRQEPQYF. The CDR3 DNA reads TGCGCCAGCAGCCAAACCCGACAGGAGCCCCAGTACTTC.